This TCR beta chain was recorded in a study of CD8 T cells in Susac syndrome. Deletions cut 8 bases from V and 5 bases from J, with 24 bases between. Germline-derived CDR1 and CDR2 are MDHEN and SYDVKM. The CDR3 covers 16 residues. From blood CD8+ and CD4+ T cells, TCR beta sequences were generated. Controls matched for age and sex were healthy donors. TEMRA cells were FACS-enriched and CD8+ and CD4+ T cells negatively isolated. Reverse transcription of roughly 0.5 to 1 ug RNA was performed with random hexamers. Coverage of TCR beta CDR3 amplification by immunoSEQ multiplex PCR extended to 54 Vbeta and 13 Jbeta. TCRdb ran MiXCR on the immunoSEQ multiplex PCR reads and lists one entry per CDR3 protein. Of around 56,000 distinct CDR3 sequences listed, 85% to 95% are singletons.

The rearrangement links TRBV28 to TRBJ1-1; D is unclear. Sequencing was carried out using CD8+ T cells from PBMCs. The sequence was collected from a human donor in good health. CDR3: CASETRQKSRETEAFF. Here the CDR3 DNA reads TGTGCCAGCGAAACGAGGCAGAAGTCGCGGGAGACTGAAGCTTTCTTT. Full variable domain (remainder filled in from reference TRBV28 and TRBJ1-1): DVKVTQSSRYLVKRTGEKVFLECVQDMDHENMFWYRQDPGLGLRLIYFSYDVKMKEKGDIPEGYSVSREKKERFSLILESASTNQTSMYLCASETRQKSRETEAFFGQGTRLTVV.